This passage covers 7 T cell receptor beta chains from one sample sequenced in a study of a mutant IDH1 vaccine in newly diagnosed glioma. The time point here: week 5, during vaccination. Every single dose of the vaccine, 300 ug of mutant IDH1 20-mer peptide, came with topical imiquimod. For these receptors, no antigen is known. TCRdb's table, derived via immunoSEQ multiplex PCR, lists solely in-frame clones and lacks some. The sample has 23,000 or so clones, 65% to 85% seen once. The material was PBMCs, obtained from a glioma patient whose treatment included an IDH1 peptide vaccine. The receptors derive from a man in his forties with glioma.

The chain carries TRBV27 and TRBJ2-7, with D possibly matching TRBD2 (5 bases). Trimming removed 3 bases from V and 7 bases from J, with 16 bases in between. This CDR3 has 14 amino acids. CDR1 and CDR2 (germline): MNHEY, SMNVEV (reference sequence). CDR3: CASSLKRVDREQYF. CDR3 coding DNA: TGTGCCAGCAGTTTGAAGAGGGTAGATCGTGAGCAGTACTTC.

The chain carries TRBV27 and TRBJ1-4; D is ambiguous. V was pared by 3 bases and J by 8 bases, with 10 bases between. The CDR3 has 13 residues. Germline V gene data show CDR1 as MNHEY and CDR2 as SMNVEV (reference sequence). The CDR3 coding sequence is TGTGCCAGCAGTTTCTCTGGATACGAAAAACTGTTTTTT. This sequence encodes CASSFSGYEKLFF.

This clone was counted only a few times. The gene calls are TRBV28 and TRBJ2-1; TRBD2 agrees at 11 bases. Germline loops: CDR1 MDHEN, CDR2 SYDVKM. V was pared by 3 bases and J by 2 bases, with 3 bases of the junction left unmatched. The CDR3 has 16 amino acids. The CDR3 DNA reads as TGTGCCAGCAGTTTGGGGGGACTAGCGGCCTACAATGAGCAGTTCTTC. Amino acids: CASSLGGLAAYNEQFF.

The chain has TRBV15 and TRBJ1-4, with D possibly being TRBD1 (5 bases). The germline CDR1 and CDR2 sequences are LNHNV and YYDKDF (reference sequence). V lost 1 base, J lost 4 bases, and 7 bases lay in between. This CDR3 comprises 14 residues. CDR3: CATSRGQGNEKLFF. Written as DNA, the CDR3 is TGTGCCACCAGCAGAGGGCAGGGTAATGAAAAACTGTTTTTT. Supplemented by reference TRBV15 and TRBJ1-4, the full variable domain reads DAMVIQNPRYQVTQFGKPVTLSCSQTLNHNVMYWYQQKSSQAPKLLFHYYDKDFNNEADTPDNFQSRRPNTSFCFLDIRSPGLGDTAMYLCATSRGQGNEKLFFGSGTQLSVL.

The chain links TRBV6-1 to TRBJ1-2; possibly TRBD1 for D (6 bases). CDR1 is MNHNS, CDR2 SASEGT, per germline. The CDR3 is made up of 13 amino acids. V was clipped by 6 bases and J by 7 bases, with 15 bases between them. The CDR3 region has the DNA TGTGCCAGCAGGGAGGACAGAACTAGTGGCTACACCTTC. Translating it yields CASREDRTSGYTF.

The chain carries TRBV30 and TRBJ1-1; the D is unclear. V lost 3 bases, J lost 7 bases, and 12 bases lay in between. CDR3 length equals 12 residues. Germline CDR1 reads GTSNPN; CDR2 reads SVGIG (reference sequence). The CDR3 DNA is TGTGCCTGGAGCCCACTGGACCTTGAAGCTTTCTTT. It is translated as CAWSPLDLEAFF.

The genes are TRBV7-8 and TRBJ1-2; D remains ambiguous. The V and J ends lost 5 bases and 7 bases respectively, with 11 bases between them. This CDR3 spans 12 amino acids. Germline V gene lookup returns CDR1 SGHVS and CDR2 FQNEAQ. CDR3 region: CASSPRQSGYTF. The CDR3 region has the DNA TGTGCCAGCAGCCCCCGACAAAGTGGCTACACCTTC.